A single sample is the source of the 15 T cell receptor beta chains below, sequenced in a study of molecular identifiers for immune sequencing clone quantification. TCRdb passed the PCR reads through MiXCR, listing each CDR3 protein once. The sample carries hundreds of thousands of distinct CDR3 sequences, around 25% recorded once. Sequencing was done on a sample of naive CD8+ T cells from blood, with Jurkat cell RNA spiked in. Regarding subset: FACS-sorted CD8+CD4-CCR7+CD45RA+ naive T cells. All receptors come from a human donor in good health. Some libraries in this study had Jurkat cell RNA spiked in.

The chain recombines TRBV6-2 or TRBV6-3 with TRBJ2-3, with 7 bases lining up with TRBD2. The germline V gene encodes CDR1 MNHEY and CDR2 SVGEGT. The ends lost 2 bases at V and 1 base at J; junction bases unmatched: 6. The CDR3 has 16 residues. DNA of the CDR3: TGTGCCAGCAGTTACGGGGAGGGGCCACGCACAGATACGCAGTATTTT. It translates to CASSYGEGPRTDTQYF.

This clonotype was observed a handful of times. As DNA, the CDR3 is TGCAGCGTTACCCAGGACTATGGCTACACCTTC. This translates into CSVTQDYGYTF. The gene calls are TRBV29-1 and TRBJ1-2, with D unresolved. The CDR3 is 11 amino acids. Germline V CDR1 and CDR2: SQVTM, ANQGSEA. Trimming shortened V by 5 bases and J by 3 bases, and 7 bases separated the two germline ends.

This clonotype was counted at least ten times. CDR3 sequence (DNA): TGCGCCAGCAGCTTGGACAGTCCCTTTATCCTTTCTGGGGCCAACGTCCTGACTTTC. Translated, it gives CASSLDSPFILSGANVLTF. The rearrangement joins TRBV5-1 to TRBJ2-6; D not certain. CDR1 and CDR2 (germline): SGHRS, YFSETQ. The V end was cut by 0 bases, the J end by 1 base, with 17 bases between. This CDR3 comprises 19 residues.

The chain is built from TRBV9 and TRBJ2-2, with D possibly being TRBD1 (5 bases). The germline V gene encodes CDR1 SGDLS and CDR2 YYNGEE. The CDR3 is made up of 16 amino acids. V dropped 0 bases and J dropped 0 bases, with 9 bases sitting between them. CDR3 protein: CASSVDQGTNTGELFF. As DNA, the CDR3 is TGTGCCAGCAGCGTAGATCAGGGAACGAACACCGGGGAGCTGTTTTTT. The whole variable domain, filled in from reference TRBV9 and TRBJ2-2, reads DSGVTQTPKHLITATGQRVTLRCSPRSGDLSVYWYQQSLDQGLQFLIQYYNGEERAKGNILERFSAQQFPDLHSELNLSSLELGDSALYFCASSVDQGTNTGELFFGEGSRLTVL.

This clonotype appeared many times. The chain couples TRBV4-3 to TRBJ2-1, with no clear D. V shed 0 bases and J shed 0 bases, with 12 bases lying between them. This CDR3 spans 17 amino acids. Germline CDR1 and CDR2: LGHNA and YSLEER. As DNA, the CDR3 is TGCGCCAGCAGCCAAGATCCCGCACAGTCCTCCTACAATGAGCAGTTCTTC. Translated: CASSQDPAQSSYNEQFF.

The chain employs TRBV29-1 and TRBJ2-7; TRBD1 matches 7 bases. CDR3 length: 14 residues. V lost 6 bases and J lost 5; bases outside the gene matches: 13. In germline, CDR1 is SQVTM, CDR2 ANQGSEA. CDR3: CSVTTPTGAHEQYF. The CDR3 nucleotides read TGCAGCGTAACGACACCCACAGGGGCCCACGAGCAGTACTTC.

The gene calls are TRBV7-6 and TRBJ2-5, with D perhaps matching TRBD2 (6 bases). V was shortened by 2 bases and J by 5 bases, with 12 bases between the two germline ends. The germline gives CDR1 SGHVS, CDR2 FNYEAQ. This CDR3 spans 14 amino acids. CDR3 bases: TGTGCCAGCAGCTTAAGTGGAGGGTGGGAGACCCAGTACTTC. Amino acids: CASSLSGGWETQYF.

The V and J genes are TRBV9 and TRBJ2-1; no clear D gene. V was clipped by 0 bases and J by 6 bases, with 10 bases between them. The CDR3 spans 14 residues. Germline CDR1 and CDR2: SGDLS and YYNGEE. The CDR3 coding sequence is TGTGCCAGCAGCGTAGGGAACGCCCGCAATGAGCAGTTCTTC. Protein sequence: CASSVGNARNEQFF. Combining the CDR3 with reference TRBV9 and TRBJ2-1 gives the whole variable domain DSGVTQTPKHLITATGQRVTLRCSPRSGDLSVYWYQQSLDQGLQFLIQYYNGEERAKGNILERFSAQQFPDLHSELNLSSLELGDSALYFCASSVGNARNEQFFGPGTRLTVL.

This clonotype was found a few times. This rearrangement joins TRBV19 to TRBJ2-1, with D uncertain. Germline CDR1 reads LNHDA; CDR2 reads SQIVND (reference sequence). The CDR3 loop spans 15 amino acids. V was pared by 5 bases and J by 2 bases, with 13 bases between. The chain's CDR3 is CASSPAEAAYNEQFF. DNA of the CDR3: TGTGCCAGTAGTCCGGCCGAGGCAGCCTACAATGAGCAGTTCTTC. Filled out from reference TRBV19 and TRBJ2-1, the complete variable domain reads DGGITQSPKYLFRKEGQNVTLSCEQNLNHDAMYWYRQDPGQGLRLIYYSQIVNDFQKGDIAEGYSVSREKKESFPLTVTSAQKNPTAFYLCASSPAEAAYNEQFFGPGTRLTVL.

In this sample, this clonotype turned up a few times. This chain joins TRBV19 and TRBJ2-1, with D hard to call. Germline-derived CDR1 and CDR2 are LNHDA and SQIVND (reference sequence). The CDR3 covers 12 residues. Trimming removed 3 bases at V and 8 bases at J, with 8 bases between. CDR3 nucleotides: TGTGCCAGTAGTATTGGTGGGGATGAGCAGTTCTTC. Translation: CASSIGGDEQFF. Combining the CDR3 with reference TRBV19 and TRBJ2-1 gives the whole variable domain DGGITQSPKYLFRKEGQNVTLSCEQNLNHDAMYWYRQDPGQGLRLIYYSQIVNDFQKGDIAEGYSVSREKKESFPLTVTSAQKNPTAFYLCASSIGGDEQFFGPGTRLTVL.

With respect to this clonotype: This clone may be a read error of a much larger clone one base away. This chain uses TRBV29-1 with TRBJ1-1; 10 bases align to TRBD1. The trim removed 7 bases at V and 6 bases at J, leaving 8 bases unmatched. The V gene's germline CDR1 is SQVTM and CDR2 ANQGSEA. The length of the CDR3 is 13 residues. Here the CDR3 DNA reads TGCAGCGACGGGACAGGGGAACGTGCTGAAGCTTTCTTT. This encodes CSDGTGERAEAFF.

Regarding this clonotype: A much bigger clone sits one base away, suggesting this may be a read error. The J gene is TRBJ2-7, the V gene TRBV6-5; 11 bases agree with TRBD1. The CDR3 is 15 amino acids. CDR1 is MNHEY and CDR2 is SVGAGI in the germline V gene. The CDR3 sequence is CASGYGDRGTYEQYF. Here the CDR3 DNA reads TGTGCCAGCGGTTACGGGGACAGGGGGACCTACGAGCAGTACTTC.

There are many counts of this clonotype. The chain employs TRBV29-1 and TRBJ2-7; D possibly uses TRBD1 or TRBD2 (6 bases each). Trimming took 4 bases from V and 2 from J, leaving 12 bases between them. Germline V CDR1 and CDR2: SQVTM, ANQGSEA. The CDR3 is 13 amino acids. The CDR3 loop reads CSVGGTYPYEQYF. The CDR3 DNA sequence: TGCAGCGTTGGCGGGACATACCCCTACGAGCAGTACTTC.

This clonotype was found many times. This chain links TRBV20-1 with TRBJ2-1; D might be TRBD1 or TRBD2, each matching 5 bases. V was cut by 6 bases and J by 4 bases, with 10 bases left in between. Germline V CDR1 and CDR2: DFQATT, SNEGSKA (reference sequence). This CDR3 has 12 amino acids. CDR3 region: CSAEGYYNEQFF. The CDR3 DNA reads as TGCAGTGCCGAGGGGTATTACAATGAGCAGTTCTTC.

This clonotype occurred many times. This chain connects TRBV19 to TRBJ1-2, with D possibly TRBD1 on 6 matching bases. This CDR3 has 17 amino acids. Germline lookup yields CDR1 LNHDA and CDR2 SQIVND (reference sequence). Trimming left V 0 bases short and J 4 bases short, with 18 bases between. As DNA, the CDR3 is TGTGCCAGTAGTATAGAGTCAAGGACTGGACAGATCTATGGCTACACCTTC. It codes for CASSIESRTGQIYGYTF.